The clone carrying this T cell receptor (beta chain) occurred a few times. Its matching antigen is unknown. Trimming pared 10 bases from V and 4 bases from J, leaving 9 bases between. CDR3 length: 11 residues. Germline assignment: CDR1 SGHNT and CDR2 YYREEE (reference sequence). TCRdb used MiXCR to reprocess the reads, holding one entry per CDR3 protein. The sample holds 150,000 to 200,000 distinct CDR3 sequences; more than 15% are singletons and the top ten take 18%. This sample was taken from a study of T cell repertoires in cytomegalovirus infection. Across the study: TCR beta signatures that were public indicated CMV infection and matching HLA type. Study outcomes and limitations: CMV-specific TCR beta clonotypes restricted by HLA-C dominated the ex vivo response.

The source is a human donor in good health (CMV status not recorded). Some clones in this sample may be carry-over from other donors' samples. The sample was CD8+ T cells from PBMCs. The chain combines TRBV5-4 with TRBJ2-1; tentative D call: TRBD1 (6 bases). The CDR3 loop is CAQGGYNEQFF. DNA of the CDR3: TGTGCCCAAGGGGGTTACAATGAGCAGTTCTTC.